The source of this TCR beta chain is a study of T cell responses to AZD1222 COVID-19 vaccine. For the study at large: Samples with a second dose at about 4 or about 12 weeks were pooled together. Study results and caveats: Donors were chiefly white British, with a greater number of females, and clonal diversity was perhaps underestimated. Baseline serology detected seropositivity in only a handful of AZD1222 recipients.

The data were produced by immunoSEQ multiplex PCR, yet TCRdb's version contains in-frame clones alone and is incomplete. This sample has about 140,000 clones; over 85% occur once, and the top ten carry more than 5%. On this clone itself: Antigen unknown.

The CDR3 consists of 15 residues. Per the germline V gene, CDR1 is LNHNV and CDR2 is YYDKDF (reference sequence). Losses at the gene ends were 5 bases for V and 3 bases for J; bases not matched to a gene: 5. Sequenced here: peripheral blood, sampled on day 0 of AZD1222 vaccination. This sequence was found in an adult in good health. The chain employs TRBV15 and TRBJ2-2; the match to TRBD2 covers 8 bases. CDR3 DNA sequence: TGTGCCACCAGCTCGGGACTAGGAGACACCGGGGAGCTGTTTTTT. Translating gives CATSSGLGDTGELFF.